These 22 T cell receptor beta chains share one sample of origin, sequenced in a study of blood T cell repertoires in COVID-19. Clones were read by immunoSEQ multiplex PCR, and TCRdb kept only the in-frame ones, dropping some. This sample has about 200,000 clones, with about 80% found just once. Sequenced input: PBMCs or T cells enriched from blood (not recorded which). The source of these receptors is a man between 40 and 49 years old who had recovered from COVID-19.

The V and J genes are TRBV11-2 and TRBJ2-1; D remains ambiguous. The germline V gene has CDR1 SGHAT and CDR2 FQNNGV. The CDR3 is made up of 15 amino acids. Trimming took 0 bases from V and 8 from J, leaving 14 bases between them. CDR3 protein: CASSLEVELKDEQFF. The DNA of the CDR3 is TGTGCCAGCAGCTTAGAAGTGGAGTTGAAGGATGAGCAGTTCTTC.

The chain employs TRBV5-1 and TRBJ2-7; D is possibly TRBD1 (6 bases). The CDR3 covers 12 residues. Germline CDR1 is SGHRS and CDR2 is YFSETQ. V lost 7 bases to trimming and J lost 7 bases, with 15 bases between them. Here the CDR3 reads CASGHTGREQYF. The CDR3 nucleotides read TGCGCCAGCGGGCATACAGGGAGAGAGCAGTACTTC.

The chain recombines TRBV24-1 with TRBJ2-1; TRBD2 might be the D (5 bases). CDR1 is KGHDR, CDR2 SFDVKD, per germline. The CDR3 spans 12 residues. V was clipped by 5 bases and J by 7 bases, with 8 bases between them. The chain's CDR3 is CATSAGVNEQFF. Written as DNA, the CDR3 is TGTGCCACCAGTGCCGGGGTGAATGAGCAGTTCTTC.

Concerning this clone itself: The same CDR3 arises from other DNA sequences in this sample as well. The rearrangement links TRBV7-2 to TRBJ2-5; 7 bases map to TRBD2. The CDR3 runs 13 residues. The junction had 1 base not matched to a gene; V was cut back by 4 bases and J by 2 bases. CDR1 is SGHTA and CDR2 is FQGNSA in the germline V gene. The CDR3 sequence is CASSSGLQETQYF. In DNA, the CDR3 is TGTGCCAGCAGCTCGGGACTACAAGAGACCCAGTACTTC.

The V and J genes are TRBV7-9 and TRBJ2-7; tentative D call: TRBD2 (5 bases). Between the trimmed V and J ends, which lost 6 bases and 5 bases, there was a span of 20 bases. Looked up from germline, CDR1 is SEHNR and CDR2 is FQNEAQ (reference sequence). This CDR3 is 15 amino acids long. The CDR3 sequence: CASSRALEGSDEQYF. The CDR3 DNA reads as TGTGCCAGCAGTCGGGCTTTAGAGGGATCTGACGAGCAGTACTTC.

The chain is built from TRBV13 and TRBJ2-2; D is unresolved. This CDR3 comprises 15 residues. Trimming stripped 3 bases from V and 6 bases from J, with 14 bases between. The germline V gene encodes CDR1 PRHDT and CDR2 FYEKMQ (reference sequence). The CDR3 region is CASSFLQSVAGELFF. In nucleotides, the CDR3 is TGTGCCAGCAGCTTTCTGCAATCGGTGGCCGGGGAGCTGTTTTTT.

The chain joins TRBV9 to TRBJ2-1; D might be TRBD1 (6 bases). This CDR3 is built from 15 residues. Trimming shortened V by 4 bases and J by 4 bases, and 15 bases separated the two germline ends. The germline CDR1 and CDR2 sequences are SGDLS and YYNGEE. The chain's CDR3 is CASSPRGDRYNEQFF. The CDR3 nucleotides read TGTGCCAGCAGCCCCAGGGGAGACAGGTACAATGAGCAGTTCTTC.

The chain recombines TRBV7-9 with TRBJ1-1, with D unclear. The ends were cut back, 1 base at V and 2 bases at J, with 5 bases in the middle. The CDR3 sequence is 13 residues long. The germline gives CDR1 SEHNR, CDR2 FQNEAQ (reference sequence). The CDR3, as DNA: TGTGCCAGCAGCTTAGGAGCAAACACTGAAGCTTTCTTT. Protein: CASSLGANTEAFF.

This sequence joins TRBV5-1 and TRBJ1-1; 7 positions agree with TRBD1. This CDR3 is 15 amino acids long. V lost 4 bases to trimming and J lost 2 bases; unmatched junction nucleotides: 8. CDR1 is SGHRS, CDR2 YFSETQ, per germline. CDR3 nucleotides: TGCGCCAGCAGCGATCCCGGGACAGAAAACACTGAAGCTTTCTTT. This sequence encodes CASSDPGTENTEAFF.

The CDR3 protein is CASSSRQGNTEAFF. CDR3 nucleotides: TGCGCCAGCAGCTCGAGACAGGGGAACACTGAAGCTTTCTTT. The chain is built from TRBV5-1 and TRBJ1-1; 7 bases match TRBD1. From germline, CDR1 is SGHRS and CDR2 YFSETQ. Trimming took 3 bases from V and 1 from J; bases not matched to a gene: 3. The CDR3 runs to 14 residues.

The J gene is TRBJ1-5, the V gene TRBV24-1; a possible D gene is TRBD1 (5 bases). The CDR3 sequence is 14 residues long. V lost 3 bases and J lost 4, with 9 bases in between. The germline gives CDR1 KGHDR, CDR2 SFDVKD. CDR3 region: CATSDVTGNQPQHF. CDR3 coding DNA: TGTGCCACCAGTGATGTCACAGGTAATCAGCCCCAGCATTTT.

This clone was found once. The V call is TRBV20-1, the J call TRBJ2-7; D is uncertain. Trimming cost V 3 bases and J 2 bases, with 17 bases left between them. CDR3 size: 15 residues. The germline V gene has CDR1 DFQATT and CDR2 SNEGSKA (reference sequence). The CDR3 loop reads CSASAGEADAYEQYF. The DNA of the CDR3 is TGCAGTGCTAGTGCTGGTGAGGCCGATGCCTACGAGCAGTACTTC.

CDR3 in DNA: TGTGCCAGCTCACCACTGGCAAAGACCTACGAGCAGTACTTC. Protein: CASSPLAKTYEQYF. V and J are TRBV18 and TRBJ2-7; D unresolved. V was shortened by 1 base and J by 2 bases, with 9 bases between the two germline ends. The CDR3 is made up of 14 amino acids. Germline V gene data show CDR1 as KGHSH and CDR2 as LQKENI.

The CDR3 loop reads CASSYGPRMLAGGLSYNEQFF. CDR3 nucleotide sequence: TGTGCCAGCTCATATGGTCCCCGTATGCTAGCGGGGGGGCTATCCTACAATGAGCAGTTCTTC. This chain joins TRBV18 and TRBJ2-1; 12 bases are a match to TRBD2. V trimming: 5 bases; J trimming: 1 base; junction bases outside the gene matches: 18. The V gene's germline CDR1 is KGHSH and CDR2 LQKENI. This CDR3 contains 21 residues. Using reference TRBV18 and TRBJ2-1 for the parts outside the CDR3, the full variable domain is NAGVMQNPRHLVRRRGQEARLRCSPMKGHSHVYWYRQLPEEGLKFMVYLQKENIIDESGMPKERFSAEFPKEGPSILRIQQVVRGDSAAYFCASSYGPRMLAGGLSYNEQFFGPGTRLTVL.

CDR3 region: CASSSRQPQHF. The CDR3 coding sequence is TGTGCCAGCAGTTCTCGTCAGCCCCAGCATTTT. This sequence joins TRBV12-3 or TRBV12-4 and TRBJ1-5; D gene uncertain. This CDR3 has 11 residues. V was shortened by 4 bases and J by 6 bases, with 4 bases between the two germline ends.

This sequence joins TRBV20-1 and TRBJ1-3; D is possibly TRBD1 (5 bases). The V gene lost 6 bases and the J gene lost 12 bases, with 15 bases spanning the gap. The CDR3 covers 11 residues. Germline CDR1 DFQATT, CDR2 SNEGSKA (reference sequence). The CDR3 loop is CSAPGGGLIYF. CDR3 nucleotide sequence: TGCAGTGCCCCCGGGGGGGGTCTCATATATTTT.

The gene calls are TRBV25-1 and TRBJ1-2; D is unresolved. The germline CDR1 and CDR2 sequences are MGHDK and SYGVNS. Between the trimmed V and J ends, which lost 6 bases and 0 bases, there was a span of 20 bases. The CDR3 extends over 17 amino acids. The CDR3 reads CASRDPLGGGANYGYTF. In DNA form, the CDR3 reads TGTGCCAGCAGAGATCCGCTGGGAGGCGGGGCTAACTATGGCTACACCTTC.

The CDR3 here is CASSRQGSSYNEQFF. The DNA for the CDR3 is TGTGCCAGCAGCCGACAGGGTAGCTCCTACAATGAGCAGTTCTTC. The chain uses TRBV6-4 and TRBJ2-1; 7 positions agree with TRBD1. The germline CDR1 and CDR2 sequences are MRHNA and SNTAGT. This CDR3 region has 15 residues. V was clipped by 6 bases and J by 0 bases; unmatched bases: 5.

J is TRBJ1-3 and V is TRBV18; D not certain. The ends were cut back, 6 bases at V and 2 bases at J, with 11 bases in the middle. The CDR3 consists of 14 residues. CDR1 is KGHSH, CDR2 LQKENI, per germline. CDR3 in DNA: TGTGCCAGCTCGCAACAACAGACTGGAAACACCATATATTTT. This sequence encodes CASSQQQTGNTIYF.

The chain employs TRBV2 and TRBJ1-4, with D possibly matching TRBD1 (6 bases). V was trimmed by 6 bases and J by 2 bases, leaving 19 bases between them. CDR1 SNHLY and CDR2 FYNNEI come from the germline V gene. The CDR3 has 17 amino acids. The CDR3 loop is CASRAWWGPRTNEKLFF. The CDR3 DNA reads TGTGCCAGCAGAGCCTGGTGGGGGCCGCGGACTAATGAAAAACTGTTTTTT.

The rearrangement uses TRBV21-1 and TRBJ2-4; the table gives TRBD1 as D, unverified against the DNA. TRBV21-1 is tagged as a pseudogene. This CDR3 is built from 17 residues. CDR3 residues: CASSEQRALRAKNIQYF. In DNA form, the CDR3 reads TGTGCCAGCAGCGAACAAAGGGCCCTCAGGGCAAAAAACATTCAGTACTTC.

This clone came up a few times. The V call is TRBV2, the J call TRBJ1-5; maybe TRBD1 (6 bases). V lost 11 bases, J lost 2 bases, and 16 bases lay in between. Germline V gives CDR1 SNHLY, CDR2 FYNNEI. This CDR3 has 14 residues. Here the CDR3 DNA reads TGTGCCGTACAGGGAGTGGAGGGCAATCAGCCCCAGCATTTT. Its translation: CAVQGVEGNQPQHF. Based on the CDR3 plus reference TRBV2 and TRBJ1-5, the full variable domain is EPEVTQTPSHQVTQMGQEVILRCVPISNHLYFYWYRQILGQKVEFLVSFYNNEISEKSEIFDDQFSVERPDGSNFTLKIRSTKLEDSAMYFCAVQGVEGNQPQHFGDGTRLSIL.